The rows below give T cell receptor beta chains drawn from one sample of a study of CD8+CD57+ T cells in acquired aplastic anemia. TCRdb re-called the reads through MiXCR, storing one row per CDR3 protein. The repertoire includes under 200,000 distinct CDR3 sequences, roughly 50% of them detected once, and about 31% sits in the top ten. The material sequenced was sorted CD4+, CD8+, or CD8+CD57+ T cells (not recorded which) from PBMCs. These receptor sequences come from a human donor with aplastic anemia. Each CDR3 is given with its conserved first and last residue. The D gene is left open where the match is weak. Clone size appears in some rows only: once, few, many, or a class for an expanded clone.

v_gene: TRBV7-8
len: 13
j_gene: TRBJ1-2
abundance: .
d_gene: TRBD1
CDR3nt: TGTGCCAGCAGTCGACAGGGGGCGTATGGCTACACCTTC
CDR3aa: CASSRQGAYGYTF

v_gene: TRBV6-2/TRBV6-3
len: 15
j_gene: TRBJ1-5
abundance: .
d_gene: TRBD1
CDR3nt: TGTGCCAGCAGCTATCGGGACAGCGGATGGCAGCCCCAGCATTTT
CDR3aa: CASSYRDSGWQPQHF

v_gene: TRBV5-4
len: 14
j_gene: TRBJ1-2
abundance: .
d_gene: TRBD1
CDR3nt: TGTGCCAGCAGCGTGCAAACAGGGGCTTCTGGCTACACCTTC
CDR3aa: CASSVQTGASGYTF

v_gene: TRBV11-2
len: 17
j_gene: TRBJ2-1
abundance: few
d_gene: TRBD2
CDR3nt: TGTGCCAGCAGCTTCCACGGACTAGCGGGGGGGCAGCATGAGCAGTTCTTC
CDR3aa: CASSFHGLAGGQHEQFF

v_gene: TRBV29-1
len: 14
j_gene: TRBJ2-2
abundance: .
d_gene: TRBD1
CDR3nt: TGCAGCGTTGAGGGACAGGGTACCGCCGGGGAGCTGTTTTTT
CDR3aa: CSVEGQGTAGELFF

v_gene: TRBV5-5
len: 15
j_gene: TRBJ1-1
abundance: many
d_gene: .
CDR3nt: TGTGCCAGCAGCTTGGGCCCCAACAGGAACACTGAAGCTTTCTTT
CDR3aa: CASSLGPNRNTEAFF

v_gene: TRBV3-1
len: 16
j_gene: TRBJ2-3
abundance: .
d_gene: TRBD2
CDR3nt: TGTGCCAGCAGCCAAGGAGAGGTAGCGGGAGGCGATACGCAGTATTTT
CDR3aa: CASSQGEVAGGDTQYF

v_gene: TRBV25-1
len: 16
j_gene: TRBJ1-2
abundance: .
d_gene: TRBD1
CDR3nt: TGTGCCAGTAGTATGACCCCGGACAGGGCCCAGTTGGGCTACACCTTC
CDR3aa: CASSMTPDRAQLGYTF

v_gene: TRBV29-1
len: 13
j_gene: TRBJ1-2
abundance: .
d_gene: .
CDR3nt: TGCAGCGTTGTACTCCCGCGATCATCCGGCTACACCTTC
CDR3aa: CSVVLPRSSGYTF

v_gene: TRBV19
len: 15
j_gene: TRBJ1-1
abundance: .
d_gene: .
CDR3nt: TGTGCCAGTAGTATGGCGGGGGCGAGGAACACTGAAGCTTTCTTT
CDR3aa: CASSMAGARNTEAFF

v_gene: TRBV20-1
len: 11
j_gene: TRBJ2-5
abundance: .
d_gene: .
CDR3nt: TGCAGTGCTAGAGGGGGATTGACCCAGTACTTC
CDR3aa: CSARGGLTQYF

v_gene: TRBV29-1
len: 16
j_gene: TRBJ2-1
abundance: .
d_gene: .
CDR3nt: TGCAGCGTGAAAAAGGTACCGACCGTCTTTGGCAATGAGCAGTTCTTC
CDR3aa: CSVKKVPTVFGNEQFF

v_gene: TRBV10-1
len: 14
j_gene: TRBJ1-2
abundance: many
d_gene: .
CDR3nt: TGCGCCAGCAGTCCAATGAGGGGGGGGCACGGCTACACCTTC
CDR3aa: CASSPMRGGHGYTF

v_gene: TRBV12-3/TRBV12-4
len: 13
j_gene: TRBJ1-1
abundance: many
d_gene: .
CDR3nt: TGTGCCAGCAGGATGACAGATAACACTGAAGCTTTCTTT
CDR3aa: CASRMTDNTEAFF

v_gene: TRBV29-1
len: 12
j_gene: TRBJ2-7
abundance: .
d_gene: .
CDR3nt: TGCAGCGTTGAGGCCAACTCCTACGAGCAGTACTTC
CDR3aa: CSVEANSYEQYF

v_gene: TRBV3-1
len: 16
j_gene: TRBJ1-4
abundance: .
d_gene: .
CDR3nt: TGTGCCAGCAGCCACCCAATCGACGGGAATGGGGGAAAACTGTTTTTT
CDR3aa: CASSHPIDGNGGKLFF

v_gene: TRBV7-9
len: 13
j_gene: TRBJ1-1
abundance: few
d_gene: .
CDR3nt: TGTGCCAGCCAGTGGGCTACTGGCACTGAAGCTTTCTTT
CDR3aa: CASQWATGTEAFF